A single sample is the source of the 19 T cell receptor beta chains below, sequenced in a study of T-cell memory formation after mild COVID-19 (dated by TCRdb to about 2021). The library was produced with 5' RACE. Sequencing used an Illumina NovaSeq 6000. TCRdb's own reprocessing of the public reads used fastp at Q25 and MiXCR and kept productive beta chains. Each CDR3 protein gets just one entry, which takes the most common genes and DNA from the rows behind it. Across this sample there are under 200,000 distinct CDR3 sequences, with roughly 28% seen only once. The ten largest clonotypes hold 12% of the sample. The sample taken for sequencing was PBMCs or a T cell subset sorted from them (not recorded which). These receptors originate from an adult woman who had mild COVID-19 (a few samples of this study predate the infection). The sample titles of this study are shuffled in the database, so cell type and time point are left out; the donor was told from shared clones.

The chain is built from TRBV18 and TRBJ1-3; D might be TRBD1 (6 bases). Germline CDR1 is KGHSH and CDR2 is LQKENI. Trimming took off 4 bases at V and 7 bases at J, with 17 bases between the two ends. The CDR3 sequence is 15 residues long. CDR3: CASSRAGGLENTIYF. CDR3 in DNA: TGTGCCAGCTCACGCGCCGGGGGCTTGGAGAACACCATATATTTT.

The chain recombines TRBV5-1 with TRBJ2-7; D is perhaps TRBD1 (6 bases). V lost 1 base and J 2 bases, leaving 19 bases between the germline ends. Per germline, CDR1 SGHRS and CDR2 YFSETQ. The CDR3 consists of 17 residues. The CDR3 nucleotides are TGCGCCAGCAGCTTGACAGGGATTAACAGGAAAACCTACGAGCAGTACTTC. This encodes CASSLTGINRKTYEQYF.

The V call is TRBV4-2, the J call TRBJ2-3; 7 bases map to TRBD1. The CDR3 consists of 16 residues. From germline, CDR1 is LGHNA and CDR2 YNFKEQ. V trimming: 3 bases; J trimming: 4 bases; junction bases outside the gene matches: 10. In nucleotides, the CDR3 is TGTGCCAGCAGCCAGTTGGAATGGCAGGGGGCAGATACGCAGTATTTT. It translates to CASSQLEWQGADTQYF.

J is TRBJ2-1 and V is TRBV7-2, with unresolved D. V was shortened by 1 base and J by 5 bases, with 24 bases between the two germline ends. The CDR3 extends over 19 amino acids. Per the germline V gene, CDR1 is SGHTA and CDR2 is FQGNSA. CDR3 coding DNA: TGTGCCAGCAGCTTAGGGCCGACAAACCTTGGGTCCCCACACAATGAGCAGTTCTTC. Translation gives CASSLGPTNLGSPHNEQFF.

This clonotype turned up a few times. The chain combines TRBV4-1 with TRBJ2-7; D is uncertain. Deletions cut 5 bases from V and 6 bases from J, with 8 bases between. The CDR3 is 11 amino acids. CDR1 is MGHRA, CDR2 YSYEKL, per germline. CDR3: CASSSHSEQYF. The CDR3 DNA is TGCGCCAGCAGCTCGCATAGCGAGCAGTACTTC.

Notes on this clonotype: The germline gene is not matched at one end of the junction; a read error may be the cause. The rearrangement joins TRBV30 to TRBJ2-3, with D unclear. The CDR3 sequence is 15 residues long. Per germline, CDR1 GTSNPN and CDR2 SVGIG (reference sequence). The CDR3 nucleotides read TGCGCCTGGAGTGTAGGTGGAGTGGTCGCAGATACGCAGTATTTT. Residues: CAWSVGGVVADTQYF.

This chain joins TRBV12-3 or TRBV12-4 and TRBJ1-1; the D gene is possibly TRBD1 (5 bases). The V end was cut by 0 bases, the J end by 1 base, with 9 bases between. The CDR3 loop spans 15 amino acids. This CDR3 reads CASSLAPGTNTEAFF. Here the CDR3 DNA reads TGTGCCAGCAGTTTAGCGCCGGGGACGAACACTGAAGCTTTCTTT.

CDR3 protein: CASSFVQGGGYTF. The CDR3 nucleotides read TGTGCCAGCAGTTTTGTACAGGGAGGTGGCTACACCTTC. This sequence joins TRBV27 and TRBJ1-2, with a weak D call TRBD1 (6 bases). Deletions cut 3 bases from V and 7 bases from J, with 12 bases between. From germline, CDR1 is MNHEY and CDR2 SMNVEV (reference sequence). The CDR3 loop spans 13 amino acids.

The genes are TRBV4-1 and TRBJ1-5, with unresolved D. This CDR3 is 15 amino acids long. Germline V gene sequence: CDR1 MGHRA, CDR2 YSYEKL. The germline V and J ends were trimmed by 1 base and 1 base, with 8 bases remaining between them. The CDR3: CASSQGERSNQPQHF. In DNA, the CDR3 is TGCGCCAGCAGCCAAGGGGAGCGGAGCAATCAGCCCCAGCATTTT.

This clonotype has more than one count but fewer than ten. Here the CDR3 DNA reads TGCGCCAGCAGCACAGGACAGGGGGAGACTGAAGCTTTCTTT. Encoded protein: CASSTGQGETEAFF. This sequence joins TRBV5-1 and TRBJ1-1; 10 nucleotides match TRBD1. Germline loops: CDR1 SGHRS, CDR2 YFSETQ. This CDR3 comprises 14 residues. Trimming took 4 bases from V and 5 from J; bases not matched to a gene: 5.

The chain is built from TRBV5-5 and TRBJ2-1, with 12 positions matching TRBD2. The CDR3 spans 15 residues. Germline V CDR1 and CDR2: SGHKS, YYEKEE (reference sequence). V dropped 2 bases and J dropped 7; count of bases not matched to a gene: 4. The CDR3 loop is CASSFLAGGQNEQFF. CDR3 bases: TGTGCCAGCAGCTTCCTAGCGGGGGGGCAGAATGAGCAGTTCTTC. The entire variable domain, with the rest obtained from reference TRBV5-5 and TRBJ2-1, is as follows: DAGVTQSPTHLIKTRGQQVTLRCSPISGHKSVSWYQQVLGQGPQFIFQYYEKEERGRGNFPDRFSARQFPNYSSELNVNALLLGDSALYLCASSFLAGGQNEQFFGPGTRLTVL.

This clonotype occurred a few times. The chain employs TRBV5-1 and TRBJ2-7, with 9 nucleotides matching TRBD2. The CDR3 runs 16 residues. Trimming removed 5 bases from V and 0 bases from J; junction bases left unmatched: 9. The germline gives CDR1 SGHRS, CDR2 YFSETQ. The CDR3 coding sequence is TGCGCCAGCAGGTCAACCAGCGGGGGGCCCTCCTACGAGCAGTACTTC. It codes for CASRSTSGGPSYEQYF. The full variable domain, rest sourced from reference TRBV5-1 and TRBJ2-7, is KAGVTQTPRYLIKTRGQQVTLSCSPISGHRSVSWYQQTPGQGLQFLFEYFSETQRNKGNFPGRFSGRQFSNSRSEMNVSTLELGDSALYLCASRSTSGGPSYEQYFGPGTRLTVT.

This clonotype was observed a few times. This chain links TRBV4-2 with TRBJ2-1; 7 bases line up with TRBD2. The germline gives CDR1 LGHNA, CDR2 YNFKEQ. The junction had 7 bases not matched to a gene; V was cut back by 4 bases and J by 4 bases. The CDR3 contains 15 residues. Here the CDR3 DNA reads TGTGCCAGCAGCCCCGCGCGGGAGCGGTACAATGAGCAGTTCTTC. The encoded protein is CASSPARERYNEQFF.

In DNA, the CDR3 is TGTGCCAGCAGCTTAGTCGAACTCCAAGAGACCCAGTACTTC. Amino acids: CASSLVELQETQYF. The gene calls are TRBV7-2 and TRBJ2-5; D is undetermined. CDR1 is SGHTA and CDR2 is FQGNSA in the germline V gene. Trimming removed 1 base at V and 1 base at J, with 7 bases between. The length of the CDR3 is 14 residues.

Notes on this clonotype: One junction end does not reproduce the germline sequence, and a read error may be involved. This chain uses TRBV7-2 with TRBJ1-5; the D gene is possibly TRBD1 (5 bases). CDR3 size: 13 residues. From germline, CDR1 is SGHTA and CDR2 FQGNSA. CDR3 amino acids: CASSTQANEPQHF. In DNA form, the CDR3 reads TGTGCCAGCAGCACACAGGCCAATGAGCCCCAGCATTTT.

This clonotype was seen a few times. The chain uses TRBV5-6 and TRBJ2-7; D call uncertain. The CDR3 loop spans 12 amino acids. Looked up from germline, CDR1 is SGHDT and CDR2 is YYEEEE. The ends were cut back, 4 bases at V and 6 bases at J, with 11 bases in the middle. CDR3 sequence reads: CASSIGVGEQYF. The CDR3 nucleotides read TGTGCCAGCAGCATCGGAGTCGGCGAGCAGTACTTC. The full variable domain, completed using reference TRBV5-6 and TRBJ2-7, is DAGVTQSPTHLIKTRGQQVTLRCSPKSGHDTVSWYQQALGQGPQFIFQYYEEEERQRGNFPDRFSGHQFPNYSSELNVNALLLGDSALYLCASSIGVGEQYFGPGTRLTVT.

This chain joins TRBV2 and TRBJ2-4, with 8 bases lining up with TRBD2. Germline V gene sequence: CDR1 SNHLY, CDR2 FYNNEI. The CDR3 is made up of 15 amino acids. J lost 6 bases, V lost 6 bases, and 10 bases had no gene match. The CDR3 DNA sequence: TGTGCCAGCAGACCCGACAGCGGGAGTGGAAACATTCAGTACTTC. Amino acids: CASRPDSGSGNIQYF.

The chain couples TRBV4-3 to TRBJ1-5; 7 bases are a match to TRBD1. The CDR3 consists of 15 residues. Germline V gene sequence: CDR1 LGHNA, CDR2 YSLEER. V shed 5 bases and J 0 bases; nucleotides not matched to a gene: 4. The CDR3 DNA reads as TGCGCCAGCAGCACAGGGGCCTATAGCAATCAGCCCCAGCATTTT. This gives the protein CASSTGAYSNQPQHF.

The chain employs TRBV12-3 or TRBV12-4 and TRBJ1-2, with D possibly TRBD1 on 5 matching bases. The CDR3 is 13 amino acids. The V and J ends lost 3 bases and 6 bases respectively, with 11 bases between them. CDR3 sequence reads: CASSFGQGNGYTF. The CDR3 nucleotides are TGTGCCAGCAGTTTCGGGCAGGGTAATGGCTACACCTTC.